This entry features one TCR beta chain sequence. This clone was found a few times. The clone's antigen remains unknown. The sample holds no much larger clone one base away, and base qualities are not on file. The entire amount of isolated RNA was reverse transcribed using the High Capacity cDNA Reverse Transcription Kit, so the sequenced TCRB transcripts were expressed ones. Naive, central memory and regulatory T cell samples underwent deep immunoSEQ sequencing, averaging approximately 3.3 million total reads per sample. Sorted cells were lysed in RLT buffer, and RNA was extracted using DNase-treated RNeasy Micro or Mini kits according to cell number. To prevent cross-contamination, each cell subset was processed individually, whereas patient and healthy donor samples were processed jointly. The immunoSEQ multiplex PCR was used to amplify TCRB sequences from cDNA, yielding 87-bp fragments that span the CDR3 region. Sequencing of the amplicons was performed on the Illumina HiSeq platform. The study's processing was this. PCR bias was computationally corrected using synthetic template baselines, reads within Hamming distance 2 were collapsed, and singletons that could not be merged were discarded. By aligning reads against IMGT, V, D and J genes, CDR3 length, and insertions or deletions at six rearrangement sites were assigned. Clonotype counts were normalized to sorted cell number within each subset before computing true diversity and Gini coefficients with the tcR R package. The overlap coefficient, calculated on TCRB nucleotide sequences, was used to measure repertoire sharing. Out-of-frame TCRB sequences from naive cells were analyzed as a proxy for the pre-selection repertoire. In TCRdb, the immuneACCESS table is reduced to in-frame sequences with V and J assigned. These tables do not hold every clone; where another copy was compared, an unresolved V gene accounts for under half, and the others remain unexplained. V, J and clone size were drawn from that table, and D and trimming were deduced from the DNA. The table for this sample lists roughly 450,000 clones; about an eighth of them were counted only once. The top ten hold around 0.05% of the sample.

From each donor, a single peripheral blood sample of around 120 mL on average was drawn into heparinised tubes. Using a panel that included CD45RO, CCR7, CD25, CD127, CD95 and CD27, naive, central memory, regulatory and stem cell-like memory CD4+ T cells were sorted on a BD FACSAria II. All sorted populations exceeded 95% purity. PBMCs were separated immediately by Lymphoprep density gradient centrifugation and were stained directly, without being cultured. So that batch effects would be minimized, each experiment stained and sorted samples in pairs, pairing one healthy donor with one patient. The sample comes from a study of beta chain features in type 1 diabetes (dated by TCRdb to between 2018 and 2020). Concerning the study at large: No differences in mean age, gender distribution, total cell number or subset yield were found between patients and healthy donors. Regulatory and stem cell-like memory subsets were obtained from only 8 patients and roughly eight healthy donors, while naive and central memory subsets were obtained from all 30 or so donors. In the study, recently diagnosed type 1 diabetes patients and matched healthy donors were compared on the TCRB repertoires of their sorted circulating CD4+ T cell subsets. A total of 107,917,701 sorted cells were examined across all samples, and RNA yield correlated strongly with the number of cells per subset. General conclusions and limits of the study: Because cDNA rather than genomic DNA was sequenced, highly expressing activated cells could have been over-represented, although no difference in activation and CD3 levels was found between groups. In all four CD4+ subsets, TCRB CDR3 length was moderately but significantly shorter in type 1 diabetes patients. Naive, central memory and regulatory TCRB repertoires appeared to be more alike among patients than among healthy donors. Because small numbers of individuals were included in the HLA sub-analyses, any influence of HLA type on TCRB rearrangement was left unresolved. At VDJ recombination sites, type 1 diabetes patients had fewer insertions and more deleted nucleotides, which implies abnormalities in thymic rearrangement. Shorter templates might be favored by PCR, yet because patient and control samples were amplified and corrected together, any such skew would affect both groups equally.

The CDR3 covers 15 residues, taking in both the cysteine and the phenylalanine. Kept here is only the CDR3 DNA, which spans 45 bases and is read in frame from base 1. Deletion took 7 bases off V and 0 bases off J, with a span of 12 bases between the germline ends. CDR1 and CDR2 were assigned from the germline V gene as SGHDN and FVKESK. The sequence was obtained from a woman between 18 and 30 years old in good health. Specimen: naive CD4+ T cells from blood. The sample's cell subset or site label, in plain terms: true naive CD4+ T cells. The chain is assembled from TRBV14 and TRBJ2-2; tentative D gene TRBD2, with 6 bases matching. The CDR3 region reads CASTRDLTNTGELFF. The sequenced DNA: TGTGCCAGCACCAGGGACTTGACGAACACCGGGGAGCTGTTTTTT.